The T cell receptor (beta chain) described here comes from a study of regulatory T cells in long-lasting Graves disease (dated by TCRdb to the early 2020s). Background on the whole study: Persistent Graves' disease meant more than 5 years of antithyroid drug treatment with TSH receptor autoantibodies that stayed positive. Persistent Graves' disease patients were compared with newly diagnosed Graves' disease patients by peripheral blood TCR sequencing and RNA sequencing. The study was registered as a clinical trial and conducted in China. A total of 35 or so samples were covered by TCR sequencing, comprising approximately 13 persistent and 20 or so newly diagnosed Graves' disease patients. On average, persistent Graves' disease patients in the clinical cohort had been on antithyroid drugs for approximately ten years.

CDR1 and CDR2 are read off the germline V gene (reference sequence) as SEHNR and FQNEAQ. The CDR3 spans 19 residues, from the cysteine through the phenylalanine. The read is trimmed to its CDR3 DNA, 57 bases read in frame from base 1. Cut back by 1 base and 0 bases, the V and J ends lie 19 bases apart. For this clonotype: Its antigen is unknown. Within one base of it there is no much larger clone, and no base qualities were kept.

The library came from multiplex PCR. Sequencing relied on an Illumina HiSeq 4000. iRepertoire HTBI primers and Arm-PCR amplification of CDR3 regions were used to construct TCR beta libraries. Gel purification was performed on PCR products prior to sequencing. The source study handled its data this way. Gene usage analysis of CDR3 amino acid clonotypes used the approximately 62 TRBV and about 14 TRBJ segments found across samples. COPE and FqMerger were used to merge filtered high-quality paired reads into contigs. BLAST was used to align contigs to IMGT TRBV, TRBD and TRBJ reference genes, and CDR3 was defined according to IMGT. Clonotypes above 0.1% frequency were classified as highly expanded clones. Shannon entropy was used to measure repertoire diversity, and the Gini coefficient was used to measure V-J evenness. Public clonotypes were defined as clonotypes shared by more than one individual. TCRdb cleaned the public reads at Q25 with fastp, built clones with MiXCR and kept in-frame beta chains. CDR3 protein duplicates are merged, each entry listing the most common genes and DNA. TCRdb, not the authors, supplied the V and J calls. The sample table records about 470,000 distinct CDR3 sequences; roughly 20% of these occur just once. The ten biggest clones cover about 7.8% of the sample.

The meaning of the sample's time point label: persistent/refractory GD, antithyroid drugs over 5 years with positive TRAb. For both TCR sequencing and RNA sequencing, RNA was extracted from PBMCs using TRIzol. Graves' disease was diagnosed according to American Thyroid Association guidelines. The patients came from an endocrinology department in Xi'an, China. Each patient gave roughly 8.4 milliliters of peripheral blood, collected in an EDTA anticoagulant tube. Ficoll Paque Plus density gradient separation was used to isolate PBMCs, and no further T cell sorting was performed. An Agilent 2100 Bioanalyzer and agarose gel were used to check RNA quality, and a NanoDrop 2000 was used to measure RNA concentration. Beyond this particular receptor, the publication reports: Compared with newly diagnosed patients, patients with persistent Graves' disease had lower TCR Shannon entropy and fewer highly expanded clones, which suggests clonal expansion. Only peripheral blood was studied, because thyroid tissue, the primary lesion, was inaccessible. Patients with persistent disease shared more public clonotypes (about 2,900) than newly diagnosed patients did (approximately 990). The authors acknowledged the small sample size as a limitation that may reduce accuracy. Persistent disease showed preferential use of TRBV28, TRBJ1-2 and TRBJ2-5, whereas newly diagnosed disease favored TRBV20-1 and TRBJ2-1. Only the TCR beta chain was sequenced and analyzed.

This receptor chain uses TRBV7-9 and TRBJ1-5; tentative D gene TRBD1, with 6 bases matching. The TCR originated in a female donor with Graves disease. Material: peripheral blood mononuclear cells (PBMCs), obtained when the disease was refractory, from a patient treated with antithyroid drugs. The CDR3 loop reads CASSLVIGGEGYSNQPQHF. The DNA is as follows: TGTGCCAGCAGCTTAGTAATCGGGGGCGAAGGGTATAGCAATCAGCCCCAGCATTTT.